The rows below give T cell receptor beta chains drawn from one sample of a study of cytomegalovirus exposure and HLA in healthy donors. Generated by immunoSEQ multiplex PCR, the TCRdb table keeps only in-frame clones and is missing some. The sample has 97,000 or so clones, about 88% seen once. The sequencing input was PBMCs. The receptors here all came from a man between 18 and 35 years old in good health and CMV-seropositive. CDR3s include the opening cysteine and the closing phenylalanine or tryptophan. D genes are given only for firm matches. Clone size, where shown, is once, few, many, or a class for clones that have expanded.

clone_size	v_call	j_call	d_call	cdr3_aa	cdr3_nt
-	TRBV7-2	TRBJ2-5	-	CASSPGGGETQYF	TGTGCCAGCAGCCCCGGTGGGGGGGAGACCCAGTACTTC
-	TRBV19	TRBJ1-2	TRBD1	CASSIPGGNNYGYTF	TGTGCCAGTAGTATCCCAGGGGGCAATAACTATGGCTACACCTTC
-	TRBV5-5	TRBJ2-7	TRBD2	CASSFLSVAGGSSYEQYF	TGTGCCAGCAGCTTCCTGAGTGTAGCGGGAGGGAGCTCCTACGAGCAGTACTTC
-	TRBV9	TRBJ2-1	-	CASSVRYGSFYNEQFF	TGTGCCAGCAGCGTCAGGTACGGGAGTTTCTACAATGAGCAGTTCTTC
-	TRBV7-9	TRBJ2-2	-	CASSLVNSGELFF	TGTGCCAGCAGCTTAGTTAATTCCGGGGAGCTGTTTTTT
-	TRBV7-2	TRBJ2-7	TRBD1	CASESGTGGSEQYF	TGTGCCAGCGAAAGTGGGACAGGGGGCTCCGAGCAGTACTTC
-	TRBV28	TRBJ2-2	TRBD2	CATRSGVRDPWGGTGELFF	TGTGCCACCCGGAGCGGGGTTCGAGATCCGTGGGGAGGCACCGGGGAGCTGTTTTTT
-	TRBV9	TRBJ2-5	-	CASSVLGALQETQYF	TGTGCCAGCAGCGTACTAGGGGCCCTCCAAGAGACCCAGTACTTC
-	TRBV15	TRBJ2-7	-	CATSRGTRDNSYEQYF	TGTGCCACCAGCAGAGGAACCCGGGACAACTCCTACGAGCAGTACTTC
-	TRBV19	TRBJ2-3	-	CASSPDKIYTDTQYF	TGTGCCAGTAGTCCGGACAAAATCTACACAGATACGCAGTATTTT
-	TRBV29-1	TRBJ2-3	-	CSVAPRKIQGDTQYF	TGCAGCGTTGCTCCGCGGAAAATCCAAGGAGATACGCAGTATTTT
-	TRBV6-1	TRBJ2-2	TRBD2	CASSESGTVGELFF	TGTGCCAGCAGTGAAAGCGGGACCGTCGGGGAGCTGTTTTTT
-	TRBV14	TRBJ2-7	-	CASSQVLAEQYF	TGTGCCAGCAGCCAAGTTCTAGCGGAGCAGTACTTC
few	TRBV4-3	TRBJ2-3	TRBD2	CASSQELVAGVSGGTDTQYF	TGCGCCAGCAGCCAAGAGTTGGTAGCGGGAGTATCGGGAGGCACAGATACGCAGTATTTT
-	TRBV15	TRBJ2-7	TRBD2	CATSSRGGAYEQYF	TGTGCCACCAGCAGCCGGGGGGGCGCCTACGAGCAGTACTTC
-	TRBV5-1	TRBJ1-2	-	CASGYGTNYGYTF	TGCGCCAGCGGCTACGGGACAAACTATGGCTACACCTTC
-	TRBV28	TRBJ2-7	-	CASSFDFGYEQYF	TGTGCCAGCAGTTTTGACTTCGGCTACGAGCAGTACTTC
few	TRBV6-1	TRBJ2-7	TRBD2	CASSEAAARAGYEQYF	TGTGCCAGCAGTGAAGCGGCCGCTCGAGCGGGGTACGAGCAGTACTTC
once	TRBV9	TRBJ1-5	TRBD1	CASSAGTANQPQHF	TGTGCCAGCAGCGCCGGGACAGCCAATCAGCCCCAGCATTTT
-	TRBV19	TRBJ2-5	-	CASSRGGIETQYF	TGTGCCAGTAGTAGGGGGGGCATAGAGACCCAGTACTTC
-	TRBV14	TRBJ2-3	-	CASSHLDRFQDTQYF	TGTGCCAGCAGCCACCTAGACAGGTTCCAAGATACGCAGTATTTT
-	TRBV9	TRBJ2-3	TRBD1	CASSVGGTGTNTQYF	TGTGCCAGCAGCGTAGGTGGGACAGGCACAAATACGCAGTATTTT
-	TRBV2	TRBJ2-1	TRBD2	CASIAGYNEQFF	TGTGCCAGCATAGCGGGTTACAATGAGCAGTTCTTC
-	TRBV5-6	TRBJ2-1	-	CASSLVRRGNSYNEQFF	TGTGCCAGCAGCTTGGTACGAAGGGGAAACTCCTACAATGAGCAGTTCTTC
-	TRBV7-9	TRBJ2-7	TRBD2	CASSSSGGWVYEQYF	TGTGCCAGCAGCTCTAGCGGGGGTTGGGTCTACGAGCAGTACTTC
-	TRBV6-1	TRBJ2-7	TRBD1	CAAGGYEQYF	TGTGCCGCAGGGGGATACGAGCAGTACTTC
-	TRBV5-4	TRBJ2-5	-	CASSFGGVSETQYF	TGTGCCAGCAGCTTTGGGGGCGTCTCAGAGACCCAGTACTTC
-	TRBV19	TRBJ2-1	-	CASSRGGSYYNEQFF	TGTGCCAGTAGTAGAGGTGGGAGTTACTACAATGAGCAGTTCTTC
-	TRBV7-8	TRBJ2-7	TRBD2	CASSSGLAYEQYF	TGTGCCAGCAGCTCCGGACTAGCCTACGAGCAGTACTTC
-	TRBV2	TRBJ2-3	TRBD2	CASREGLAGRASTDTQYF	TGTGCCAGCAGGGAGGGACTAGCGGGACGTGCTAGCACAGATACGCAGTATTTT
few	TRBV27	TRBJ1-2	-	CASSPGNSYGYTF	TGTGCCAGCAGTCCGGGAAACTCCTATGGCTACACCTTC
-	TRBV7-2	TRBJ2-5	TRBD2	CASSQLSGSGETQYF	TGTGCCAGCAGCCAGCTCAGCGGGAGTGGGGAGACCCAGTACTTC
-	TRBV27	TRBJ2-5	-	CASGWSGETQYF	TGTGCCAGCGGCTGGTCGGGGGAGACCCAGTACTTC
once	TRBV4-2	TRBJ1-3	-	CASSQEGGAGNTIYF	TGTGCCAGCAGCCAAGAAGGGGGGGCTGGAAACACCATATATTTT
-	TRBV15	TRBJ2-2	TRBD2	CATSRDPAGSTGELFF	TGTGCCACCAGCAGAGATCCAGCGGGAAGCACCGGGGAGCTGTTTTTT
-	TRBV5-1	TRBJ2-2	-	CASSFGTNTGELFF	TGCGCCAGCAGCTTCGGGACAAACACCGGGGAGCTGTTTTTT
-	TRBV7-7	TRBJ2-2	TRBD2	CASSLSRGAGELFF	TGTGCCAGCAGCTTAAGTCGGGGGGCCGGGGAGCTGTTTTTT
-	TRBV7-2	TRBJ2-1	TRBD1	CASSFLGDRGWEQFF	TGTGCCAGCAGCTTCCTAGGGGACAGGGGTTGGGAGCAGTTCTTC
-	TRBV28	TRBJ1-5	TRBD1	CASSLLFLGQQNQPQHF	TGTGCCAGCAGTTTACTTTTTCTGGGACAGCAAAATCAGCCCCAGCATTTT
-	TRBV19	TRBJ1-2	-	CASSRDLTGGYTF	TGTGCCAGTAGTCGAGACTTGACAGGCGGCTACACCTTC
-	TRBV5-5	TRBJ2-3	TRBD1	CASSLQPGQNTDTQYF	TGTGCCAGCAGCCTTCAACCGGGACAGAACACAGATACGCAGTATTTT
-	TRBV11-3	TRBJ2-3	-	CASSLVWSGGVTDTQYF	TGTGCCAGCAGCTTAGTTTGGTCCGGGGGTGTTACAGATACGCAGTATTTT
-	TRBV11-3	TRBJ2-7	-	CASSLSYYEQYF	TGTGCCAGCAGCTTATCTTACTACGAGCAGTACTTC
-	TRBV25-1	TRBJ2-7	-	CASSDAGTGDYEQYF	TGTGCCAGCAGCGACGCCGGGACTGGGGATTACGAGCAGTACTTC
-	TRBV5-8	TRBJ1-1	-	CASSFALDSLNTEAFF	TGTGCCAGCAGCTTTGCCCTGGACAGTCTGAACACTGAAGCTTTCTTT
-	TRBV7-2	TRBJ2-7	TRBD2	CASSHGTSGGAYEQYF	TGTGCCAGCAGCCATGGGACTAGCGGGGGGGCTTACGAGCAGTACTTC
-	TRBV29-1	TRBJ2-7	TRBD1	CSVELGTGIWYEQYF	TGCAGCGTTGAACTTGGGACAGGGATTTGGTACGAGCAGTACTTC
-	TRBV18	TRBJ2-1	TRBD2	CASSSRGTSGRVYNEQFF	TGTGCCAGCTCATCGAGGGGAACTAGCGGGAGGGTTTACAATGAGCAGTTCTTC
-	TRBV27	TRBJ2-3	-	CASSLSRLTSTDTQYF	TGTGCCAGCAGTTTGTCACGACTAACCAGCACAGATACGCAGTATTTT
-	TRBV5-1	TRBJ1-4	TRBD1	CASSYGTANEKLFF	TGCGCCAGCAGCTACGGGACAGCGAATGAAAAACTGTTTTTT
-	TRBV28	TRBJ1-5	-	CASRKEGGNQPQHF	TGTGCCAGCAGGAAGGAGGGTGGCAATCAGCCCCAGCATTTT
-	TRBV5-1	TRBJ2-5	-	CASSLNLRGPETQYF	TGCGCCAGCAGCTTGAATTTGCGGGGCCCGGAGACCCAGTACTTC
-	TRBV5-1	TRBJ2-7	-	CASSFRWVNPSYEQYF	TGCGCCAGCAGCTTCAGATGGGTTAACCCTAGCTACGAGCAGTACTTC
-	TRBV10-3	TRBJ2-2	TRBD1	CAISEWQGATGELFF	TGTGCCATCAGTGAGTGGCAGGGGGCCACCGGGGAGCTGTTTTTT
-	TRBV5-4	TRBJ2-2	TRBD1	CASSPGGDGELFF	TGTGCCAGCAGCCCAGGGGGAGACGGGGAGCTGTTTTTT
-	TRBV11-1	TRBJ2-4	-	CASSLPAKNIQYF	TGTGCCAGCAGTCTTCCGGCCAAAAACATTCAGTACTTC
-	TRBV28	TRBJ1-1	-	CASRPGLMNTEAFF	TGTGCCAGCAGACCAGGACTTATGAACACTGAAGCTTTCTTT